The 12 T cell receptor beta chains below come from one sample, sequenced in a study of blood T cell repertoires in COVID-19. The protocol was immunoSEQ multiplex PCR, while the TCRdb copy is restricted to in-frame clones and leaves out a portion. The repertoire holds about 140,000 clones, with more than 60% as singletons. The material sequenced was peripheral blood. Every receptor here comes from a woman between 50 and 59 years old with active or convalescent COVID-19.

The chain employs TRBV7-8 and TRBJ2-2; tentatively, D is TRBD2 (5 bases). The V gene lost 2 bases and the J gene lost 9 bases, with 10 bases spanning the gap. Germline CDR1 reads SGHVS; CDR2 reads FQNEAQ. The CDR3 covers 13 residues. For the CDR3, the DNA is TGTGCCAGCAGCTTAAGGGAGTTACGGGAGCTGTTTTTT. Protein sequence: CASSLRELRELFF. Together with reference TRBV7-8 and TRBJ2-2, the CDR3 gives the full variable domain: GAGVSQSPRYKVAKRGQDVALRCDPISGHVSLFWYQQALGQGPEFLTYFQNEAQLDKSGLPSDRFFAERPEGSVSTLKIQRTQQEDSAVYLCASSLRELRELFFGEGSRLTVL.

This clone was picked up one time. The chain uses TRBV27 and TRBJ2-7; 7 nucleotides match TRBD1. Unmatched junction bases numbered 5, after V lost 6 bases and J lost 0 bases. Germline values: CDR1 MNHEY, CDR2 SMNVEV (reference sequence). This CDR3 region has 14 residues. The CDR3 here is CASSRQGLSYEQYF. Here the CDR3 DNA reads TGTGCCAGCAGCCGACAGGGCCTCTCCTACGAGCAGTACTTC.

The genes are TRBV7-2 and TRBJ2-7; possibly TRBD1 for D (5 bases). Trimming left V 1 base short and J 6 bases short, with 19 bases between. Germline V gene lookup returns CDR1 SGHTA and CDR2 FQGNSA. This CDR3 has 16 residues. CDR3 sequence reads: CASSLGPRGLLGEQYF. In DNA form, the CDR3 reads TGTGCCAGCAGCTTAGGTCCTAGGGGCCTTCTCGGCGAGCAGTACTTC.

This chain uses TRBV7-6 with TRBJ2-5; 10 bases agree with TRBD2. The V gene end was trimmed by 5 bases and the J gene end by 4 bases; junction bases not matched to a gene: 7. The CDR3 covers 15 residues. Germline V lookup: CDR1 SGHVS, CDR2 FNYEAQ. CDR3 DNA sequence: TGTGCCAGCAGCCTAAGCGGGAGGGGCCCAGAGACCCAGTACTTC. Encoded protein: CASSLSGRGPETQYF.

The rearrangement uses TRBV6-6 and TRBJ1-1; D is unclear. V shed 2 bases and J shed 5 bases, with 9 bases lying between them. The germline V gene has CDR1 MNHNY and CDR2 SVGAGI (reference sequence). The CDR3 length is 13 residues. CDR3 protein: CASSYTGGTEAFF. The CDR3 nucleotides are TGTGCCAGCAGTTACACGGGAGGAACTGAAGCTTTCTTT.

The chain recombines TRBV6-5 with TRBJ1-1; D ambiguous. Germline lookup yields CDR1 MNHEY and CDR2 SVGAGI. V was shortened by 3 bases and J by 5 bases, with 16 bases between the two germline ends. CDR3 length: 15 amino acids. DNA of the CDR3: TGTGCCAGCAGTTATGATGGAGGCAGAGGGACTGAAGCTTTCTTT. Encoded protein: CASSYDGGRGTEAFF.

This clone has a single count. The V call is TRBV19, the J call TRBJ2-7, with a weak D call TRBD1 (5 bases). The CDR3 extends over 14 amino acids. Germline CDR1 is LNHDA and CDR2 is SQIVND (reference sequence). Trimming pared 5 bases from V and 0 bases from J, leaving 11 bases between. CDR3 DNA: TGTGCCAGTAGTTGGCAGGGATCCTCCTACGAGCAGTACTTC. It specifies CASSWQGSSYEQYF.

This chain links TRBV6-4 with TRBJ2-3; 9 bases are a match to TRBD1. V was pared by 5 bases and J by 3 bases, with 3 bases of the junction left unmatched. Germline-derived CDR1 and CDR2 are MRHNA and SNTAGT. This CDR3 contains 14 residues. The CDR3 loop is CASSPGTGTDTQYF. The DNA of the CDR3 is TGTGCCAGCAGTCCCGGGACAGGGACAGATACGCAGTATTTT.

This clone turned up a few times. V gene TRBV30 combines with J gene TRBJ2-3, with a tentative D call TRBD2 (7 bases). CDR3 length: 16 amino acids. V was shortened by 3 bases and J by 0 bases, with 16 bases between the two germline ends. The germline gives CDR1 GTSNPN, CDR2 SVGIG (reference sequence). CDR3 DNA: TGTGCCTGGAGAAGGGGGGGGATACTTAGCACAGATACGCAGTATTTT. This gives the protein CAWRRGGILSTDTQYF. Looking up the rest from reference TRBV30 and TRBJ2-3 gives the full variable domain: SQTIHQWPATLVQPVGSPLSLECTVEGTSNPNLYWYRQAAGRGLQLLFYSVGIGQISSEVPQNLSASRPQDRQFILSSKKLLLSDSGFYLCAWRRGGILSTDTQYFGPGTRLTVL.

The J gene is TRBJ1-5, the V gene TRBV23-1, with D hard to call. TRBV23-1 counts as an open reading frame of uncertain function. The CDR3 totals 11 residues. V dropped 11 bases and J dropped 2 bases, with 7 bases sitting between them. CDR3 amino acids: CAGTGNQPQHF. Here the CDR3 DNA reads TGCGCCGGCACTGGCAATCAGCCCCAGCATTTT.

To note about this clone: Other DNA sequences within the sample encode an identical CDR3. The chain is built from TRBV7-2 and TRBJ2-5; TRBD2 might be the D (6 bases). Trimming pared 5 bases from V and 1 base from J, leaving 8 bases between. This CDR3 region has 13 residues. Per germline, CDR1 SGHTA and CDR2 FQGNSA. The CDR3 loop reads CASSRGVQETQYF. DNA for the CDR3: TGTGCCAGCAGCCGCGGGGTCCAAGAGACCCAGTACTTC.

The chain is built from TRBV7-9 and TRBJ1-5, with D maybe TRBD1 (6 bases). Germline CDR1 SEHNR, CDR2 FQNEAQ (reference sequence). The CDR3 is 14 amino acids. The V end was cut by 3 bases, the J end by 1 base, with 7 bases between. The CDR3 nucleotides are TGTGCCAGCAGCTTCGGACAGAGCAATCAGCCCCAGCATTTT. It yields the protein CASSFGQSNQPQHF.